The clone carrying this TCR beta chain has more than one count but fewer than ten. Germline loops: CDR1 MNHEY, CDR2 SVGAGI. Trimming took off 5 bases at V and 2 bases at J, with 10 bases between the two ends. CDR3 size: 14 residues. This sample is drawn from a study of blood T cell repertoires in COVID-19. Here immunoSEQ multiplex PCR was the method, and the copy in TCRdb shows in-frame clones only, minus some. The sample has approximately 400,000 clones; approximately 90% are singletons. The clonotype comes from a young woman who had recovered from COVID-19. Sequencing was done on a sample of PBMCs or T cells enriched from blood (not recorded which). This chain uses TRBV6-5 with TRBJ1-5; D gene ambiguous. CDR3 DNA: TGTGCCAGCAGTCGAGCCCCCGGCAATCAGCCCCAGCATTTT. This translates into CASSRAPGNQPQHF.